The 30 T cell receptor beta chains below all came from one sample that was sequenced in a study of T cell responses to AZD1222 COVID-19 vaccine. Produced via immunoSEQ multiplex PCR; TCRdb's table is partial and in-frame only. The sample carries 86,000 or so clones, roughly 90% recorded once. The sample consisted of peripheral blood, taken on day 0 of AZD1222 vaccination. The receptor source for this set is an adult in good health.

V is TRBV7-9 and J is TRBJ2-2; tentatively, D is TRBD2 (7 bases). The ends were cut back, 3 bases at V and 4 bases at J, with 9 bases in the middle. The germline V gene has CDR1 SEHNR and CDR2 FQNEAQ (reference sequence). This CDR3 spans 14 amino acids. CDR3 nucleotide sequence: TGTGCCAGCAGCTTGGGGGGGCCCACCGGGGAGCTGTTTTTT. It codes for CASSLGGPTGELFF.

CDR3 sequence reads: CASSLNVGALADTQYF. The CDR3 DNA reads as TGTGCCAGCAGCTTAAATGTGGGGGCGCTCGCAGATACGCAGTATTTT. This chain uses TRBV7-9 with TRBJ2-3, with D tentatively TRBD1 (6 bases). Germline-derived CDR1 and CDR2 are SEHNR and FQNEAQ (reference sequence). Trimming stripped 2 bases from V and 4 bases from J, with 16 bases between. The CDR3 contains 16 residues. Full variable domain (outside the CDR3, taken from reference TRBV7-9 and TRBJ2-3): DTGVSQNPRHKITKRGQNVTFRCDPISEHNRLYWYRQTLGQGPEFLTYFQNEAQLEKSRLLSDRFSAERPKGSFSTLEIQRTEQGDSAMYLCASSLNVGALADTQYFGPGTRLTVL.

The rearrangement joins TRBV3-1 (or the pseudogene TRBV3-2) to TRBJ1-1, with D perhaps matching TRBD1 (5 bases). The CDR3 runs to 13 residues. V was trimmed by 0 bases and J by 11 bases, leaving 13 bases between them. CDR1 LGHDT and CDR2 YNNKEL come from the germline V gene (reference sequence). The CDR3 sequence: CASSQDGGDRAFF. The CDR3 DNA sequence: TGTGCCAGCAGCCAAGACGGGGGGGATCGTGCTTTCTTT.

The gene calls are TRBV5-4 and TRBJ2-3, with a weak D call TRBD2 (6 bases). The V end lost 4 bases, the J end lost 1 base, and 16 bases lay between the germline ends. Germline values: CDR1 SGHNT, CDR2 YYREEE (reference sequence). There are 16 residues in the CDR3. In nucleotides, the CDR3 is TGTGCCAGCAGCCCACGTCGGGGGAGCCGCACAGATACGCAGTATTTT. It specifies CASSPRRGSRTDTQYF.

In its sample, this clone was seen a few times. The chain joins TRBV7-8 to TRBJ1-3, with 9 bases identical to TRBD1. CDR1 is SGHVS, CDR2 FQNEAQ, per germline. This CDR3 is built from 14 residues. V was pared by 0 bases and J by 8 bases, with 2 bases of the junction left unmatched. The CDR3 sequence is CASSLAGQGHTIYF. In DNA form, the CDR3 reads TGTGCCAGCAGCTTAGCGGGACAGGGCCACACCATATATTTT. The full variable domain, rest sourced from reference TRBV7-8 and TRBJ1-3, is GAGVSQSPRYKVAKRGQDVALRCDPISGHVSLFWYQQALGQGPEFLTYFQNEAQLDKSGLPSDRFFAERPEGSVSTLKIQRTQQEDSAVYLCASSLAGQGHTIYFGEGSWLTVV.

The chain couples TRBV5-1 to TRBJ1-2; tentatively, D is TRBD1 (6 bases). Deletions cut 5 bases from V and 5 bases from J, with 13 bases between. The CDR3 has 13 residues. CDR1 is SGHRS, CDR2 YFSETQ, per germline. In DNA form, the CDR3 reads TGCGCCAGCAGTAGTACAGGGAGTTATGGCTACACCTTC. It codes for CASSSTGSYGYTF.

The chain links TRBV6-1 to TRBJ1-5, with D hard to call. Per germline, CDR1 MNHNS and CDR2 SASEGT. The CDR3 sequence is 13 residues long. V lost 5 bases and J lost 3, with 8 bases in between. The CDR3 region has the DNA TGTGCCAGCAGTCACAACTTCAATCAGCCCCAGCATTTT. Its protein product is CASSHNFNQPQHF.

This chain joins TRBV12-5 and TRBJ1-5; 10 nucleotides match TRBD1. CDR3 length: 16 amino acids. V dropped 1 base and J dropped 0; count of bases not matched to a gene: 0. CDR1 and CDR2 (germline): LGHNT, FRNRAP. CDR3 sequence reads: CASGLGTGGSNQPQHF. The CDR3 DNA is TGTGCTAGTGGTTTGGGGACAGGGGGTAGCAATCAGCCCCAGCATTTT.

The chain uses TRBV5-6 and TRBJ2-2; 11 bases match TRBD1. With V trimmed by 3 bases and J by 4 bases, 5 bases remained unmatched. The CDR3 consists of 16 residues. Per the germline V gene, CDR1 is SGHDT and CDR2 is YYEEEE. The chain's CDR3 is CASSWTGGGSTGELFF. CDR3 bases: TGTGCCAGCAGCTGGACAGGGGGCGGTAGCACCGGGGAGCTGTTTTTT. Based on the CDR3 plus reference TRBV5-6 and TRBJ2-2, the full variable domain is DAGVTQSPTHLIKTRGQQVTLRCSPKSGHDTVSWYQQALGQGPQFIFQYYEEEERQRGNFPDRFSGHQFPNYSSELNVNALLLGDSALYLCASSWTGGGSTGELFFGEGSRLTVL.

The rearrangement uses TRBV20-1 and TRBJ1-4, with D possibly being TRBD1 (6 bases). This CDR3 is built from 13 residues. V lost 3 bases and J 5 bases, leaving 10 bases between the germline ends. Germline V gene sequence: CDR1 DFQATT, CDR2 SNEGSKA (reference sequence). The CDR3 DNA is TGCAGTGCTAGTAGTCAGGGGAATGAAAAACTGTTTTTT. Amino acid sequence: CSASSQGNEKLFF.

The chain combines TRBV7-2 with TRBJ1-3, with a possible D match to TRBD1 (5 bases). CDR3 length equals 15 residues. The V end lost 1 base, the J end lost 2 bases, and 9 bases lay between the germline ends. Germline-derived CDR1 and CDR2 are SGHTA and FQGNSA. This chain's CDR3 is CASSLVGGAGNTIYF. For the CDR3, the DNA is TGTGCCAGCAGCTTAGTCGGGGGAGCTGGAAACACCATATATTTT.

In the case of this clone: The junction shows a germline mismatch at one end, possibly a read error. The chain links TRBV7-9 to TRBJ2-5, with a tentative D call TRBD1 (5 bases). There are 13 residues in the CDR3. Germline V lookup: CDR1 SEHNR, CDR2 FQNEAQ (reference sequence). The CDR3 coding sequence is TGTGCCAGCAGCCCGGACACCCAAGGGACCCAGTACTTC. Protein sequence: CASSPDTQGTQYF.

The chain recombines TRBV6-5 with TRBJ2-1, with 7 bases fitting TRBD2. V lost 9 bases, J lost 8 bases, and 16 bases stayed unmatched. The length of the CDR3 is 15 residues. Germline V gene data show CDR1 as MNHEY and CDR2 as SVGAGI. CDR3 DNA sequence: TGTGCCAGTCAGGATGGAGGGAGGGCCCGCGATGAGCAGTTCTTC. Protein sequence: CASQDGGRARDEQFF.

CDR3 bases: TGTGCCAGCACCCAGGCGTATAATTCACCCCTCCACTTT. Its translation: CASTQAYNSPLHF. The chain joins TRBV6-5 to TRBJ1-6; no clear D gene. The V gene lost 7 bases and the J gene lost 4 bases, with 8 bases spanning the gap. Per germline, CDR1 MNHEY and CDR2 SVGAGI. CDR3 size: 13 residues.

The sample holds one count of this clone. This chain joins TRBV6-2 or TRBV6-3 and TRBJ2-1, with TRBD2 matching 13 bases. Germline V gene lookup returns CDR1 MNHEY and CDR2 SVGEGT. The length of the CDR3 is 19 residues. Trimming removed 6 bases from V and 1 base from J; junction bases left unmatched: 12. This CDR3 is CASSPAGTSGIGSYNEQFF. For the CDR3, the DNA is TGTGCCAGCAGCCCTGCGGGGACTAGCGGGATTGGATCCTACAATGAGCAGTTCTTC.

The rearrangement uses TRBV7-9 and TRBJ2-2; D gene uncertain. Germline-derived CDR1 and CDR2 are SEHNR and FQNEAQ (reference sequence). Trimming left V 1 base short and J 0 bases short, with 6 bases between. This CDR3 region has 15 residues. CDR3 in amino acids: CASSLVSANTGELFF. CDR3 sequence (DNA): TGTGCCAGCAGCTTAGTGTCAGCGAACACCGGGGAGCTGTTTTTT. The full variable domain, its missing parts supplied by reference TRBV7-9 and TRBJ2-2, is DTGVSQNPRHKITKRGQNVTFRCDPISEHNRLYWYRQTLGQGPEFLTYFQNEAQLEKSRLLSDRFSAERPKGSFSTLEIQRTEQGDSAMYLCASSLVSANTGELFFGEGSRLTVL.

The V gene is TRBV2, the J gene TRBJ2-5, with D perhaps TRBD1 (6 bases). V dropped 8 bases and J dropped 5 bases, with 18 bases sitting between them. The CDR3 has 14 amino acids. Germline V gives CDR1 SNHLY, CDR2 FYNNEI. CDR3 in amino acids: CASVPQAGAETQYF. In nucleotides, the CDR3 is TGTGCCAGCGTGCCACAGGCAGGGGCGGAGACCCAGTACTTC. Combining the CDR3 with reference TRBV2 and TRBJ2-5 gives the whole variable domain EPEVTQTPSHQVTQMGQEVILRCVPISNHLYFYWYRQILGQKVEFLVSFYNNEISEKSEIFDDQFSVERPDGSNFTLKIRSTKLEDSAMYFCASVPQAGAETQYFGPGTRLLVL.

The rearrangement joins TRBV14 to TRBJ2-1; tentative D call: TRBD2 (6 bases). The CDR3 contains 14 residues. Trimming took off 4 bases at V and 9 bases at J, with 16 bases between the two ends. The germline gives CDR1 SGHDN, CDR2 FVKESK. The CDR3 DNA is TGTGCCAGCAGCCTGGAACTAGCCGGCGGTGAGCAGTTCTTC. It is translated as CASSLELAGGEQFF.

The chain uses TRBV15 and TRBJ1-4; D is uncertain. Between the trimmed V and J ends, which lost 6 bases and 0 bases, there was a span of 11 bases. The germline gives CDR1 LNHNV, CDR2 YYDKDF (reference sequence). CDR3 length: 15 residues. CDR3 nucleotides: TGTGCCACCAGTATGTGGTCGGCAACTAATGAAAAACTGTTTTTT. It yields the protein CATSMWSATNEKLFF.

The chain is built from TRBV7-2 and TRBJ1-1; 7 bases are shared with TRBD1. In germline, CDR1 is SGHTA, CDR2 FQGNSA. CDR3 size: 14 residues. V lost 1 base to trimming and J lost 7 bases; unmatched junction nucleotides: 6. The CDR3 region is CASSLVGGGIEAFF. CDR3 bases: TGTGCCAGCAGCTTAGTGGGAGGGGGCATTGAAGCTTTCTTT.

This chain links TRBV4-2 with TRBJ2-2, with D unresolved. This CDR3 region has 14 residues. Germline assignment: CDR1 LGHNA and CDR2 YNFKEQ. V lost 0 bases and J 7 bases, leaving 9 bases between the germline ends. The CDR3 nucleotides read TGTGCCAGCAGCCAAGATTTGGGCGACGGGGAGCTGTTTTTT. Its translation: CASSQDLGDGELFF.

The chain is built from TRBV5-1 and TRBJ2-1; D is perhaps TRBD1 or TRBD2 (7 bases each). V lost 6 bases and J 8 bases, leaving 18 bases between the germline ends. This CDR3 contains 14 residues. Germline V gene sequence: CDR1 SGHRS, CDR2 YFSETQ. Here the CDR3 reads CASNRQGGGDEQFF. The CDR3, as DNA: TGCGCCAGCAACCGACAGGGCGGGGGCGATGAGCAGTTCTTC.

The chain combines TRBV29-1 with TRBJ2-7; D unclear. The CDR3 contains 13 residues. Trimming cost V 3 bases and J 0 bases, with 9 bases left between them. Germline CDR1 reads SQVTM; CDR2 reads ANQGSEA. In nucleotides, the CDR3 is TGCAGCGTTGATGTCGGAAGCTCCTACGAGCAGTACTTC. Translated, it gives CSVDVGSSYEQYF.

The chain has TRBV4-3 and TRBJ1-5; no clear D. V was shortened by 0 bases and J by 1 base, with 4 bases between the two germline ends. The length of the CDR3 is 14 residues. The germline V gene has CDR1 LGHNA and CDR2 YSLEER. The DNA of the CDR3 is TGCGCCAGCAGCCAAGATGACAGCAATCAGCCCCAGCATTTT. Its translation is CASSQDDSNQPQHF.

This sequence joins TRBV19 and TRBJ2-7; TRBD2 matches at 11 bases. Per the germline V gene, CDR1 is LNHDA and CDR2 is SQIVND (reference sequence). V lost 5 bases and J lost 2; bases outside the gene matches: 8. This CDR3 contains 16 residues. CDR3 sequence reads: CASSRAGTSGTYEQYF. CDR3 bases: TGTGCCAGTAGTCGAGCCGGGACTAGCGGTACCTACGAGCAGTACTTC.

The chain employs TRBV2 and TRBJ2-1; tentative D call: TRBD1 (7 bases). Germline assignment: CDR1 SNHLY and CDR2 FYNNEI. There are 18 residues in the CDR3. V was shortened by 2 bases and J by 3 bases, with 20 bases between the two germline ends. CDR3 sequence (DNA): TGTGCCAGCAGTGAAATCCCCGCCGCGGGACAGCTCTACAATGAGCAGTTCTTC. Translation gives CASSEIPAAGQLYNEQFF.

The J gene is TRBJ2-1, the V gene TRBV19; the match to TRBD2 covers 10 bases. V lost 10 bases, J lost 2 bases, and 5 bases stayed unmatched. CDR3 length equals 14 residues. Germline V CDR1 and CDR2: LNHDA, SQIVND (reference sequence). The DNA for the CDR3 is TGTGCCACCAAGCGGGAGGGCCCCTACAATGAGCAGTTCTTC. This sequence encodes CATKREGPYNEQFF.

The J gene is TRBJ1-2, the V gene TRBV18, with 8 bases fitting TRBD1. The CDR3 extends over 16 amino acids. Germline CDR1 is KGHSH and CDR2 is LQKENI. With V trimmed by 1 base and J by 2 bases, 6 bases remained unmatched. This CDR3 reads CASSPQETGGNYGYTF. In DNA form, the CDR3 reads TGTGCCAGCTCACCACAGGAAACAGGGGGAAACTATGGCTACACCTTC.

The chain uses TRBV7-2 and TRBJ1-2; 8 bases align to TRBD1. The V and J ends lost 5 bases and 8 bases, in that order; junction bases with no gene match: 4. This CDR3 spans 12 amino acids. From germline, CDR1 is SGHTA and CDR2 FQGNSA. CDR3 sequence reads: CASSPDRGGYTF. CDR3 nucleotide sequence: TGTGCCAGCAGCCCCGACAGGGGAGGCTACACCTTC.

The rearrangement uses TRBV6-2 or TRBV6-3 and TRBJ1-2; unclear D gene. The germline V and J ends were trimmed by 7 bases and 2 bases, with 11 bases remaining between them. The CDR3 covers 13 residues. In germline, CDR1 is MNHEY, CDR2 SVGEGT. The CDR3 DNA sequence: TGTGCCAGCACCTACTCGAGGAACTATGGCTACACCTTC. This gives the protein CASTYSRNYGYTF.